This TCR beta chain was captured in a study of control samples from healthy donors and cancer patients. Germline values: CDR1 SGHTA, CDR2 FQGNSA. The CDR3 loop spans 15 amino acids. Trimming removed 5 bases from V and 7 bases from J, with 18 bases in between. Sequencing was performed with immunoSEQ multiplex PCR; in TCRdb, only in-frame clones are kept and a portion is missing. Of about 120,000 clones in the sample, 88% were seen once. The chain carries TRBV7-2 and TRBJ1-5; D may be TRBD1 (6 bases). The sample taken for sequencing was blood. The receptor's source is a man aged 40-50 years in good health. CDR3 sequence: CASSQAGGRGQPQHF. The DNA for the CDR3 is TGTGCCAGCAGCCAAGCGGGGGGCCGCGGGCAGCCCCAGCATTTT. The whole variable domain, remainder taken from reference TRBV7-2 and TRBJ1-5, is GAGVSQSPSNKVTEKGKDVELRCDPISGHTALYWYRQSLGQGLEFLIYFQGNSAPDKSGLPSDRFSAERTGGSVSTLTIQRTQQEDSAVYLCASSQAGGRGQPQHFGDGTRLSIL.